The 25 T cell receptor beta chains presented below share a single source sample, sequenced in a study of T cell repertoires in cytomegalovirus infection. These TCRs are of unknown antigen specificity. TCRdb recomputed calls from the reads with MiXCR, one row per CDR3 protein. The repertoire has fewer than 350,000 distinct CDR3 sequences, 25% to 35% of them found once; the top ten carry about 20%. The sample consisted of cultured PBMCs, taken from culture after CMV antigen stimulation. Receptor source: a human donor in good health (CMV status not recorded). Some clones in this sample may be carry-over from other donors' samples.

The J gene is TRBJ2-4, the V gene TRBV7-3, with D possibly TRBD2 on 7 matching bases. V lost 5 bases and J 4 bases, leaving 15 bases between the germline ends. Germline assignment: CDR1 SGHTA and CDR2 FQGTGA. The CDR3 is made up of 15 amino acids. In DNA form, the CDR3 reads TGTGCCAGCAGCCCTAGCGGACAGATTAAAAACATTCAGTACTTC. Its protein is CASSPSGQIKNIQYF.

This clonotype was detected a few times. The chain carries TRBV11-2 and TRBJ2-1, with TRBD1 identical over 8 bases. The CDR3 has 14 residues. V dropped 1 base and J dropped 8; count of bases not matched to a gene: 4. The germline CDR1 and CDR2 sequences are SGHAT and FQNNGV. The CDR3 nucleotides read TGTGCCAGCAGCTTAGGGACAGGGCTTGATGAGCAGTTCTTC. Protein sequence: CASSLGTGLDEQFF.

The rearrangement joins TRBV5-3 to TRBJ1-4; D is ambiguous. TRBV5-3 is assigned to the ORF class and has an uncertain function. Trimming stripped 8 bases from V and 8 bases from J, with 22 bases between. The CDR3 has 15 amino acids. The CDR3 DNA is TGTGCCAGCAGCCAACTCGGTAGCTTCCAAGAAAAACTGTTTTTT. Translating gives CASSQLGSFQEKLFF.

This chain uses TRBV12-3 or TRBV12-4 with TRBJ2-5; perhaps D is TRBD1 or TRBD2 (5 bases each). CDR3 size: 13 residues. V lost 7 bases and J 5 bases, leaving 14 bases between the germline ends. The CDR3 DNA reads TGTGCCAGCACCCTAAACAGGAGGGAGACCCAGTACTTC. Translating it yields CASTLNRRETQYF.

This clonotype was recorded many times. In DNA form, the CDR3 reads TGTGCCATCGGAGGGGGGACAGGGGGCCGGTACAGCACAGATACGCAGTATTTT. It encodes CAIGGGTGGRYSTDTQYF. The V and J genes are TRBV25-1 and TRBJ2-3; 12 nucleotides match TRBD1. Per germline, CDR1 MGHDK and CDR2 SYGVNS. With V trimmed by 10 bases and J by 0 bases, 14 bases remained unmatched. The CDR3 runs to 18 residues.

CDR3 sequence: CASRILGGEGHYGYTF. Written as DNA, the CDR3 is TGCGCCAGCAGAATACTAGGGGGAGAAGGACACTATGGCTACACCTTC. The rearrangement uses TRBV5-1 and TRBJ1-2; TRBD1 is a possible D gene (6 bases). The ends were cut back, 5 bases at V and 3 bases at J, with 20 bases in the middle. The CDR3 spans 16 residues. CDR1 is SGHRS, CDR2 YFSETQ, per germline.

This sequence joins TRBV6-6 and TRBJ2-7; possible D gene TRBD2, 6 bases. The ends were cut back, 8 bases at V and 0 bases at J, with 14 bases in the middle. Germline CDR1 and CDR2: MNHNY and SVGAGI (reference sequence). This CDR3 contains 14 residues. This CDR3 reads CASCRSGRSYEQYF. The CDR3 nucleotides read TGTGCCAGCTGTAGGAGCGGGCGCTCCTACGAGCAGTACTTC.

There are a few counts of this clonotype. The CDR3 DNA is TGTGCCAGCAGGTCCCGGAGCTACGAGCAGTACTTC. The encoded protein is CASRSRSYEQYF. The rearrangement links TRBV6-8 to TRBJ2-7; D is unresolved. Trimming cost V 6 bases and J 3 bases, with 9 bases left between them. CDR1 is MNHGY and CDR2 is SAAAGT in the germline V gene. This CDR3 spans 12 amino acids.

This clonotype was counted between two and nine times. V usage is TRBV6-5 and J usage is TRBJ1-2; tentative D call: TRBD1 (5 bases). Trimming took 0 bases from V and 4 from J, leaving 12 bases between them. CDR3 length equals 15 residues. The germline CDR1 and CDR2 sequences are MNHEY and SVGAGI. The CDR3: CASSYSTEFSYGYTF. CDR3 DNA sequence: TGTGCCAGCAGTTACTCGACAGAGTTCTCCTATGGCTACACCTTC.

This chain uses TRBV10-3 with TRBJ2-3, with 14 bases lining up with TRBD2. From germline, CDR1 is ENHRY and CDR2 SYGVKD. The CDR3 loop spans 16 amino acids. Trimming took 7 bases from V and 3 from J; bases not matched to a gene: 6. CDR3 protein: CAITAGLAGGTDTQYF. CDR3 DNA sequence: TGTGCCATCACCGCCGGACTAGCGGGGGGTACAGATACGCAGTATTTT.

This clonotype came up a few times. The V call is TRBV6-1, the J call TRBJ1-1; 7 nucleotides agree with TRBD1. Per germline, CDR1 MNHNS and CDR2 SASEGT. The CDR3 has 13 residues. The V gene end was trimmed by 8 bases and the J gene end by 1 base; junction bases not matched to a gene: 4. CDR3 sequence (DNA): TGTGCCAGCGGGGGACAGTCGAACACTGAAGCTTTCTTT. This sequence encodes CASGGQSNTEAFF.

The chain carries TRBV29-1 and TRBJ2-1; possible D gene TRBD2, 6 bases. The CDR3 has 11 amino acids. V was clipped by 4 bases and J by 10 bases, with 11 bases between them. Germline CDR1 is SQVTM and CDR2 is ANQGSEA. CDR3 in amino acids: CSVGPRGEQFF. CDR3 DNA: TGCAGCGTTGGCCCGCGGGGCGAGCAGTTCTTC.

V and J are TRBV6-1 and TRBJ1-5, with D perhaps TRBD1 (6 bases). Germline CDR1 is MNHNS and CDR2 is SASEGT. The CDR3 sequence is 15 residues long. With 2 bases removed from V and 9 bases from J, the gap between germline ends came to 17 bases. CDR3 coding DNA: TGTGCCAGCAGTGAACCAGCAGGGGCGAGGGGGCCCCAGCATTTT. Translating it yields CASSEPAGARGPQHF.

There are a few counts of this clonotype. CDR3 protein: CASSDGRQGEKKLFF. CDR3 nucleotides: TGTGCCAGCAGTGACGGCCGACAGGGAGAAAAAAAACTGTTTTTT. The V gene is TRBV12-3 or TRBV12-4, the J gene TRBJ1-4, with TRBD1 matching 7 bases. V trimming: 5 bases; J trimming: 9 bases; junction bases outside the gene matches: 12. CDR3 size: 15 residues.

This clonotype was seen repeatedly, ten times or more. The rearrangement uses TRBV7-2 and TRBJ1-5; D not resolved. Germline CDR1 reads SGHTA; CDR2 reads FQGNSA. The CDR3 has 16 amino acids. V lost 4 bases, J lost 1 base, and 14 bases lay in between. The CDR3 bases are TGTGCCAGCAGCTCGGGAGGGTTGCGGAGCAATCAGCCCCAGCATTTT. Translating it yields CASSSGGLRSNQPQHF. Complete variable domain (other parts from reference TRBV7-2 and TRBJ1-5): GAGVSQSPSNKVTEKGKDVELRCDPISGHTALYWYRQSLGQGLEFLIYFQGNSAPDKSGLPSDRFSAERTGGSVSTLTIQRTQQEDSAVYLCASSSGGLRSNQPQHFGDGTRLSIL.

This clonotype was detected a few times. This CDR3 is CASSDRQGNYNEQFF. The CDR3 DNA sequence: TGTGCCAGCAGTGACAGACAGGGAAACTACAATGAGCAGTTCTTC. The chain is built from TRBV6-4 and TRBJ2-1, with 7 nucleotides matching TRBD1. The CDR3 covers 15 residues. Germline V gene lookup returns CDR1 MRHNA and CDR2 SNTAGT. V lost 2 bases and J lost 3; bases outside the gene matches: 4.

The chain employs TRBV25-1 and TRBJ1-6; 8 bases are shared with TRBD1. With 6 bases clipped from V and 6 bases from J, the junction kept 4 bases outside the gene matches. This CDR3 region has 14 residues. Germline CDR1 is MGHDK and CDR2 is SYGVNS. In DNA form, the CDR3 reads TGTGCCAGCAGGGGGACAGGAGGTAATTCACCCCTCCACTTT. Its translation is CASRGTGGNSPLHF.

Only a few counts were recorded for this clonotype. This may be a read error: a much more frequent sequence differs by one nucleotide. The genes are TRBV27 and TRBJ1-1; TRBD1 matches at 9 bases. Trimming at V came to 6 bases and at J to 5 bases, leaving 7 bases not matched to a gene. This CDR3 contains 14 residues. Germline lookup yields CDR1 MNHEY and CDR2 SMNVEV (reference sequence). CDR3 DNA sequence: TGTGCCAGCAGCTTCGGGACAGGGAGGACTGAAGCTTTCTTT. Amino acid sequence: CASSFGTGRTEAFF.

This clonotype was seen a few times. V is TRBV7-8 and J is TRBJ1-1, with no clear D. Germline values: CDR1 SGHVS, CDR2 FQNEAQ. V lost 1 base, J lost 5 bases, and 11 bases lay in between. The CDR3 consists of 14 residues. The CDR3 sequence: CASSLGAAQTEAFF. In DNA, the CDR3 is TGTGCCAGCAGCTTAGGGGCCGCACAGACTGAAGCTTTCTTT.

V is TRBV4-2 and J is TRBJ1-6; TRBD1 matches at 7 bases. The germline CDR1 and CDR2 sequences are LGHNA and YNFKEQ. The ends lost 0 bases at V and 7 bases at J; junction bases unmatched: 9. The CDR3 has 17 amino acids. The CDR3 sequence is CASSQDPGDRKNSPLHF. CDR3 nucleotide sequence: TGTGCCAGCAGCCAAGATCCAGGGGACAGAAAAAATTCACCCCTCCACTTT.

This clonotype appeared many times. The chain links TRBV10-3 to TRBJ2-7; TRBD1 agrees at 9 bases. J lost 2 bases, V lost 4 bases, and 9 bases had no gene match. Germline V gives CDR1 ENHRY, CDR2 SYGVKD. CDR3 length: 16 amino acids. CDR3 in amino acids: CAISVPGQGSTYEQYF. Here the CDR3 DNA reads TGTGCCATCAGTGTACCGGGACAGGGTAGCACCTACGAGCAGTACTTC.

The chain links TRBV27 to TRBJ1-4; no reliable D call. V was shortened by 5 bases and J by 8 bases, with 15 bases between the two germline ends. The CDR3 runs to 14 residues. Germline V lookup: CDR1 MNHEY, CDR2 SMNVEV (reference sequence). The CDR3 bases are TGTGCCAGCAGTCACTGGGGAAGGGAGGAAAAACTGTTTTTT. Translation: CASSHWGREEKLFF.

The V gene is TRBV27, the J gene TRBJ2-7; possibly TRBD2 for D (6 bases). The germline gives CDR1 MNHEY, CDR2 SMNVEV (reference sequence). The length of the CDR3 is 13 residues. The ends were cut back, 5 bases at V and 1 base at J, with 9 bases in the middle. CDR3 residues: CASSTGTSYEQYF. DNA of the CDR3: TGTGCCAGCAGTACCGGGACTTCCTACGAGCAGTACTTC.

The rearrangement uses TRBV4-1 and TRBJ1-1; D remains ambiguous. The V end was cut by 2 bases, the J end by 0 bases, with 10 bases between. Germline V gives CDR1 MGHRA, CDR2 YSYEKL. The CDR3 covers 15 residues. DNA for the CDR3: TGCGCCAGCAGCCAAAGCTCAAATTTGAACACTGAAGCTTTCTTT. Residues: CASSQSSNLNTEAFF.

The CDR3 DNA is TGTGCCAGCAGCTTAATTAGGACGGCAGGGGGGAACACTGAAGCTTTCTTT. This gives the protein CASSLIRTAGGNTEAFF. The genes are TRBV11-2 and TRBJ1-1; 7 nucleotides agree with TRBD1. Losses at the gene ends were 2 bases for V and 1 base for J; bases not matched to a gene: 10. Germline V gene data show CDR1 as SGHAT and CDR2 as FQNNGV. The CDR3 covers 17 residues.